This T cell receptor (beta chain) was observed in a study of CD8+ T cells in alopecia areata. Study-wide results and caveats: The study found higher clonality in lesional than normal scalp, especially in alopecia totalis/universalis.

This CDR3 region has 14 residues. From germline, CDR1 is SQVTM and CDR2 ANQGSEA. V lost 6 bases, J lost 6 bases, and 5 bases stayed unmatched. The treatment denotes: oral pan-JAK inhibitor, 5-10 mg twice daily. cDNA prepared by RNA extraction and subsequent reverse transcription served as the template for sequencing. Generated by immunoSEQ multiplex PCR, the TCRdb table keeps only in-frame clones and is missing some. This sample carries 190,000 or so clones, roughly 61% of them seen once, and the ten largest clones take roughly 12%. This clone has a handful of counts. The antigen is not known. This rearrangement joins TRBV29-1 to TRBJ2-1; 13 nucleotides match TRBD2. The TCR originated in a human donor with alopecia areata. The input for sequencing was CD8+ T cells sorted from blood, taken at week 24, from a patient treated with tofacitinib. The CDR3 DNA is TGCAGCGTCGCTACTAGCGGGGGGGCCAATGAGCAGTTCTTC. Amino acids: CSVATSGGANEQFF.